The sequence of this TCR beta chain was determined in a study of blood T cell repertoires in COVID-19. The wider study: From the United States, Italy and Spain came samples of acute and convalescent COVID-19. Sources were T cells, B-cell-depleted T cells, or PBMCs; the material itself was cDNA or gDNA.

In the authors' workflow: For nucleated cells, counts were estimated from reference gene primer amplification. TCRdb's copy holds only in-frame clones and misses some; the assay was immunoSEQ multiplex PCR. That table is the source of V, J and clone size, and D and trimming were worked out from the DNA. The repertoire includes under 65,000 clones, roughly 80% of them detected once, and approximately 13% sits in the top ten. The CDR3 is made up of 15 amino acids. V dropped 4 bases and J dropped 5 bases, with 18 bases sitting between them. The germline V gene has CDR1 SGHNT and CDR2 YYREEE (reference sequence).

The sequence came from a woman between 65 and 79 years old with acute or convalescent COVID-19. The rearrangement uses TRBV5-4 and TRBJ2-5, with D tentatively TRBD2 (7 bases). The sequencing input was peripheral blood. In DNA form, the CDR3 reads TGTGCCAGCAGCCCCCGGCGGGGGCAAGGGGAGACCCAGTACTTC. Translating it yields CASSPRRGQGETQYF.